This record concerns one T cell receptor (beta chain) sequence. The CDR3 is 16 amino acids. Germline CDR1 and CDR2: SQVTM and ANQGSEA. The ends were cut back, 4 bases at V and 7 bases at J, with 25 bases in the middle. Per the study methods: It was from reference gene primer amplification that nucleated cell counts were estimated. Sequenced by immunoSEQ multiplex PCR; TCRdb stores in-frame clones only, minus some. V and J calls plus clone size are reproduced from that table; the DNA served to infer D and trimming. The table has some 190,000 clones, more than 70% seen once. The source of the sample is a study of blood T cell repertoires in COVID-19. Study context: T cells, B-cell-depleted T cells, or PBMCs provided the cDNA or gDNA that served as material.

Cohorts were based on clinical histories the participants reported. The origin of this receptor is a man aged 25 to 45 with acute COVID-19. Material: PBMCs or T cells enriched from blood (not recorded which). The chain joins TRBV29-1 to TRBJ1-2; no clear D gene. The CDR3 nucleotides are TGCAGCGTTGGTACCGGACTAAGGTCGGGAAGCGGTGGCTACACCTTC. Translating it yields CSVGTGLRSGSGGYTF.